A selection of T cell receptor beta chains follows, all from one sample in a study of blood T cell repertoires in COVID-19. TCRdb's copy holds only in-frame clones and misses some; the assay was immunoSEQ multiplex PCR. The sample holds tens of thousands of clones, approximately 89% seen once. The sequenced sample was peripheral blood. The receptor source for this set is a man aged 45-65 years with active COVID-19. The CDR3 runs from the conserved cysteine through the conserved F or W. Clone size is shown for a subset of rows, as once, few, many or a class of expanded clone.

clone_size,v_call,cdr3_aa
NA,TRBV9,CASSLTGTDIQYF
NA,TRBV18,CASSPPTDTLYGYTF
NA,TRBV7-6,CASSLVPAGGPNTGELFF
NA,TRBV13,CASSATDRGRETQYF
NA,TRBV24-1,CATSDTSTGGGYTF
NA,TRBV5-4,CASSSYLNTEAFF
NA,TRBV9,CASSGEGAGLSGELFF
NA,TRBV6-5,CASSIGRGGHNEQFF
NA,TRBV2,CASSEGLGNSPLHF
NA,TRBV9,CASSSSAAPQETQYF
NA,TRBV28,CASSLPLMRYRNQPQHF
NA,TRBV5-1,CASSLGGSSYEQYF
NA,TRBV4-2,CASSQVTNTEAFF
NA,TRBV6-5,CASSMGALQPQHF
NA,TRBV5-1,CASSFATGGIYEQYF
NA,TRBV6-2/TRBV6-3,CASSYRAAVPLEQYF
few,TRBV28,CAEGTATSTGELFF
NA,TRBV4-3,CASSQDAQWAGANVLTF
NA,TRBV6-6,CASSYRGYYEQYF
NA,TRBV27,CASSFSRATNEKLFF
NA,TRBV15,CATSRGTVSTDTQYF
NA,TRBV5-5,CASSGNRGNYNEQFF
NA,TRBV30,CAWSVLGPLHEQFF